The source of this T cell receptor beta chain is a study of blood T cell repertoires in COVID-19. Looking at the study overall: The origin of the acute and convalescent COVID-19 samples was the United States, Italy and Spain. T cells, B-cell-depleted T cells, or PBMCs supplied cDNA or gDNA.

In the original processing: Amplification of reference gene primers provided the estimated nucleated cell counts. Some clones are missing from TCRdb's copy, which holds only in-frame ones; the method was immunoSEQ multiplex PCR. V and J calls and clone size come straight from that table; D and trimming were deduced from the DNA. Among 24,000 or so clones listed, approximately 88% were seen once. The CDR3 consists of 14 residues. Germline V gives CDR1 SGHAT, CDR2 FQNNGV. The V end was cut by 5 bases, the J end by 6 bases, with 17 bases between. Sample: peripheral blood. V usage is TRBV11-2 and J usage is TRBJ2-7; maybe TRBD1 (6 bases). The source of this sequence is a man between 65 and 80 years old in a cohort sampled during active COVID-19. The DNA of the CDR3 is TGTGCCAGCAGCGCTATGGGACAATGGTTCGAGCAGTACTTC. As protein: CASSAMGQWFEQYF.